The source of this TCR beta chain is a study of blood T cell repertoires in COVID-19. Sequenced by immunoSEQ multiplex PCR; TCRdb stores in-frame clones only, minus some. The data contain about 400,000 clones, roughly 86% of them singletons. The CDR3 length is 14 residues. CDR1 and CDR2 (germline): SGHNT, YYREEE (reference sequence). J was trimmed by 8 bases and V by 4 bases; bases with no gene match: 7. The receptor's source is a woman aged 25-40 years who had recovered from COVID-19. The chain joins TRBV5-4 to TRBJ1-4; 8 nucleotides agree with TRBD1. The sequencing sample was made of PBMCs or T cells enriched from blood (not recorded which). The CDR3 DNA follows: TGTGCCAGCAGCACGGGACAGGAGAGGGAAAAACTGTTTTTT. It translates to CASSTGQEREKLFF.